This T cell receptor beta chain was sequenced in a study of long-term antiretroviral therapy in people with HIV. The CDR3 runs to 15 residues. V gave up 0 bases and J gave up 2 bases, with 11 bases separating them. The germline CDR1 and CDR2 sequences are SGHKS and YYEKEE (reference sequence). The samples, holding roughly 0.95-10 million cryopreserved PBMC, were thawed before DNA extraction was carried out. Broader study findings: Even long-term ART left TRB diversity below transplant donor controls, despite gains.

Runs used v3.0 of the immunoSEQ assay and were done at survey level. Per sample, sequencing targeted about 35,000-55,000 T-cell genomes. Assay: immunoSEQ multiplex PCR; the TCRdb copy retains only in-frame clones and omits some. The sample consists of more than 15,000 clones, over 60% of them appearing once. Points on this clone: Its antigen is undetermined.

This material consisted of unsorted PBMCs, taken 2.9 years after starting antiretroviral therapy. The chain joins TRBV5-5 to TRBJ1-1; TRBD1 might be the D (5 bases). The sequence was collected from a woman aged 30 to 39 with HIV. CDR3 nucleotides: TGTGCCAGCAGCTTGGTGGCAGGGCCCAACACTGAAGCTTTCTTT. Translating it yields CASSLVAGPNTEAFF.